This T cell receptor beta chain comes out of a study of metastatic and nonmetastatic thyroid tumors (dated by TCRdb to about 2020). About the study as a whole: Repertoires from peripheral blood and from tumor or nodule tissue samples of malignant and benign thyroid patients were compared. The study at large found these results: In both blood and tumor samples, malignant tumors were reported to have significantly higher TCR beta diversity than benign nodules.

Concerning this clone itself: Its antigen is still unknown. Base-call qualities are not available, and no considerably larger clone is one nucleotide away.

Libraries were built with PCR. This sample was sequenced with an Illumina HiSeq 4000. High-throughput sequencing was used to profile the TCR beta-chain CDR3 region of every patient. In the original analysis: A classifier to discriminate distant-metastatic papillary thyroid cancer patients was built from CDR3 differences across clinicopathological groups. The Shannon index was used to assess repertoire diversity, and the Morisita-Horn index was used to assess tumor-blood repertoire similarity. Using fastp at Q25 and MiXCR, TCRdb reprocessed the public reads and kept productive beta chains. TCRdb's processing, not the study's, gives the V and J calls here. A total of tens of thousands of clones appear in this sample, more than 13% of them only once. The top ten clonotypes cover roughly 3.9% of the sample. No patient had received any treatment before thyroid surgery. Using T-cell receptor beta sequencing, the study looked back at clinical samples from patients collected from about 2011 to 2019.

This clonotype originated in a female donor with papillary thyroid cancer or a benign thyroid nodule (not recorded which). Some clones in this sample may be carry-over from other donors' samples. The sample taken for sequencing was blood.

The CDR3 has the sequence CASSQTKTQYF. The DNA sequence is given as TGTGCCAGCAGCCAAACAAAGACCCAGTACTTC. Here the chain combines TRBV3-1 and TRBJ2-5, with no confidently assigned D gene. Inclusive of the bounding cysteine and phenylalanine, the CDR3 is 11 residues long. Only the CDR3 portion is preserved as DNA: 33 bases, with reading frame beginning at the first base. The germline V gene (reference sequence) sets CDR1 to LGHDT and CDR2 to YNNKEL. V sheds 2 bases and J sheds 6 bases, leaving 4 bases between their ends.